These 28 T cell receptor beta chains were sequenced from one sample in a study of prognosis after radiotherapy for stage I lung cancer. CDR3 of TCR beta was amplified from genomic DNA via a two-round multiplex PCR. Primers targeting each individual TRBV and TRBJ gene were applied in first-round PCR. TCRdb re-analysed the multiplex PCR reads in MiXCR, keeping a single row per CDR3 protein. The repertoire holds fewer than 35,000 distinct CDR3 sequences, with less than 40% as singletons. The specimen was PBMCs, collected before or after stereotactic body radiation therapy (not recorded which). The origin of the receptors is a donor over 45 with non-small cell lung cancer.

This clonotype was observed at least ten times. The V and J genes are TRBV20-1 and TRBJ2-5; no firm D call. Germline CDR1 and CDR2: DFQATT and SNEGSKA (reference sequence). Trimming shortened V by 4 bases and J by 5 bases, and 11 bases separated the two germline ends. This CDR3 is built from 12 residues. The CDR3 region has the DNA TGCAGTGCTATACGGCAGGCTGAGACCCAGTACTTC. The encoded protein is CSAIRQAETQYF.

As for this clonotype: A far larger clone differs by one base, so this is likely a read error. The gene calls are TRBV6-2 or TRBV6-3 and TRBJ1-1; D is uncertain. V lost 6 bases to trimming and J lost 0 bases, with 8 bases between them. CDR1 is MNHEY and CDR2 is SVGEGT in the germline V gene. There are 13 residues in the CDR3. CDR3 loop: CASRRELNTEAFF. In DNA, the CDR3 is TGTGCCAGCAGACGTGAGCTGAACACTGAAGCTTTCTTT.

This clonotype was counted at least ten times. The rearrangement joins TRBV4-1 to TRBJ1-6; D gene uncertain. The V and J ends lost 0 bases and 4 bases respectively, with 10 bases between them. This CDR3 contains 16 residues. Looked up from germline, CDR1 is MGHRA and CDR2 is YSYEKL. As DNA, the CDR3 is TGCGCCAGCAGCCAAGATTTGCTGGGGTATAATTCACCCCTCCACTTT. This encodes CASSQDLLGYNSPLHF.

This clonotype occurred many times. The rearrangement uses TRBV7-2 and TRBJ2-7; D gene ambiguous. V was shortened by 9 bases and J by 4 bases, with 10 bases between the two germline ends. Germline CDR1 is SGHTA and CDR2 is FQGNSA. The CDR3 extends over 11 amino acids. The CDR3 region is CASGHVYEQYF. CDR3 nucleotide sequence: TGTGCCAGTGGCCATGTTTACGAGCAGTACTTC.

Remarks on this clonotype: This may come from a read error, since a much larger clone is one base off. This chain connects TRBV29-1 to TRBJ2-1; tentatively, D is TRBD1 (6 bases). The CDR3 runs to 13 residues. Germline values: CDR1 SQVTM, CDR2 ANQGSEA. Trimming pared 6 bases from V and 0 bases from J, leaving 9 bases between. This CDR3 is CSVGTSSYNEQFF. The CDR3 DNA sequence: TGCAGCGTCGGGACATCCTCCTACAATGAGCAGTTCTTC.

This clonotype was seen repeatedly, ten times or more. The genes are TRBV7-9 and TRBJ1-4; TRBD1 agrees at 10 bases. CDR3 length equals 14 residues. Losses at the gene ends were 3 bases for V and 7 bases for J; bases not matched to a gene: 2. Looked up from germline, CDR1 is SEHNR and CDR2 is FQNEAQ (reference sequence). CDR3 bases: TGTGCCAGCAGCTTGGGGACAGGGGTTGAAAAACTGTTTTTT. Its translation is CASSLGTGVEKLFF.

This clonotype was detected many times. The chain recombines TRBV20-1 with TRBJ1-2; D is undetermined. This CDR3 spans 16 amino acids. Germline V lookup: CDR1 DFQATT, CDR2 SNEGSKA (reference sequence). V gave up 5 bases and J gave up 2 bases, with 21 bases separating them. The CDR3 sequence: CSAPALLGGPNYGYTF. CDR3 DNA sequence: TGCAGTGCTCCAGCCCTCCTTGGAGGTCCGAACTATGGCTACACCTTC.

In its sample, this clonotype was seen many times. The chain links TRBV5-1 to TRBJ2-5; 8 nucleotides match TRBD2. The CDR3 loop spans 15 amino acids. Germline lookup yields CDR1 SGHRS and CDR2 YFSETQ. V dropped 0 bases and J dropped 5; count of bases not matched to a gene: 6. The CDR3 protein is CASSLGGGPAETQYF. The CDR3, as DNA: TGCGCCAGCAGCTTGGGCGGGGGGCCGGCGGAGACCCAGTACTTC. Complete variable domain (other parts from reference TRBV5-1 and TRBJ2-5): KAGVTQTPRYLIKTRGQQVTLSCSPISGHRSVSWYQQTPGQGLQFLFEYFSETQRNKGNFPGRFSGRQFSNSRSEMNVSTLELGDSALYLCASSLGGGPAETQYFGPGTRLLVL.

This clonotype appeared many times. The gene calls are TRBV3-1 and TRBJ1-6; D is ambiguous. The germline V gene encodes CDR1 LGHDT and CDR2 YNNKEL (reference sequence). CDR3 length: 15 residues. V lost 0 bases to trimming and J lost 7 bases, with 10 bases between them. Written as DNA, the CDR3 is TGTGCCAGCAGCCAAGAATTGCAAAGAAATTCACCCCTCCACTTT. It encodes CASSQELQRNSPLHF.

At least ten counts were recorded for this clonotype. The chain combines TRBV20-1 with TRBJ2-5; D is possibly TRBD2 (6 bases). The germline V gene encodes CDR1 DFQATT and CDR2 SNEGSKA (reference sequence). V gave up 5 bases and J gave up 5 bases, with 21 bases separating them. The CDR3 consists of 15 residues. This chain's CDR3 is CSAGTRGRAWETQYF. The CDR3 DNA sequence: TGCAGTGCTGGAACGCGGGGCAGAGCGTGGGAGACCCAGTACTTC.

The sample holds a few counts of this clonotype. One base away lies a much larger clone, so this may be a sequencing read error. The V call is TRBV9, the J call TRBJ2-7; D may match TRBD1 or TRBD2 (5 bases each). The V gene's germline CDR1 is SGDLS and CDR2 YYNGEE. This CDR3 is built from 13 residues. The CDR3 is CASSVGGRDEQHF. The CDR3 nucleotides read TGTGCCAGCAGCGTAGGGGGAAGGGACGAGCAGCACTTC.

This clonotype was observed at least ten times. This chain links TRBV30 with TRBJ2-7; TRBD1 matches at 7 bases. The CDR3 runs 12 residues. V was pared by 2 bases and J by 4 bases, with 2 bases of the junction left unmatched. The germline gives CDR1 GTSNPN, CDR2 SVGIG (reference sequence). The CDR3 loop reads CAWSPQGYEQYF. CDR3 bases: TGTGCCTGGAGTCCACAGGGGTACGAGCAGTACTTC.

This clonotype was observed at least ten times. The rearrangement links TRBV20-1 to TRBJ1-1; D may be TRBD1 (5 bases). V was clipped by 1 base and J by 4 bases, with 16 bases between them. The CDR3 is 15 residues long. Germline V CDR1 and CDR2: DFQATT, SNEGSKA (reference sequence). In DNA form, the CDR3 reads TGCAGTGCTAGAGCCCCGGCCACGGGGGGCACTGAAGCTTTCTTT. As protein: CSARAPATGGTEAFF.

As regards this clonotype: This could be a read error, since a much larger clone is one nucleotide away. This sequence joins TRBV5-4 and TRBJ2-2, with TRBD1 as a possible D gene (6 bases). Germline V gene lookup returns CDR1 SGHNT and CDR2 YYREEE (reference sequence). Trimming pared 8 bases from V and 2 bases from J, leaving 13 bases between. The CDR3 totals 14 residues. The CDR3 DNA is TGTGCCAGAGGCCAGGGGCTAAACACCGGGGAGCTGTTTTTT. As protein: CARGQGLNTGELFF.

This clonotype has ten or more counts. V is TRBV2 and J is TRBJ1-5, with 9 bases matching TRBD1. The CDR3 runs 14 residues. Germline V CDR1 and CDR2: SNHLY, FYNNEI. The ends lost 8 bases at V and 7 bases at J; junction bases unmatched: 9. The CDR3 here is CASRGQGGGQPQHF. The CDR3 DNA is TGTGCCAGCCGGGGACAGGGAGGGGGACAGCCCCAGCATTTT.

This clonotype was observed many times. The J gene is TRBJ2-3, the V gene TRBV9, with TRBD2 identical over 15 bases. In germline, CDR1 is SGDLS, CDR2 YYNGEE. The CDR3 is 19 amino acids. V lost 0 bases and J lost 0; bases outside the gene matches: 5. The CDR3 region has the DNA TGTGCCAGCAGCGTAGAGGGGACTAGCGGGGGGCGGAGCACAGATACGCAGTATTTT. Amino acid sequence: CASSVEGTSGGRSTDTQYF.

Points on this clonotype: This is likely an artifact of a read error, given a far larger clone one base away. The chain combines TRBV2 with TRBJ2-5, with 10 positions matching TRBD2. The J call is uncertain, as TRBJ2-1 better fits the DNA end. CDR3 length equals 16 residues. Germline CDR1 SNHLY, CDR2 FYNNEI. This chain's CDR3 is CASSRGTSVRRNEQFF. DNA of the CDR3: TGTGCCAGCAGCCGAGGGACTAGCGTGAGAAGAAATGAGCAGTTCTTC.

This clonotype has a count of ten or more. J is TRBJ1-2 and V is TRBV7-6, with 8 nucleotides matching TRBD1. Germline CDR1 reads SGHVS; CDR2 reads FNYEAQ. Germline trimming cut 6 bases from V and 4 bases from J; bases unmatched to any gene: 4. CDR3 length: 13 residues. The CDR3 sequence: CASRGRGPYGYTF. The CDR3 nucleotides read TGTGCCAGCAGGGGCAGGGGGCCCTATGGCTACACCTTC.

This clonotype came up many times. The chain links TRBV14 to TRBJ2-2, with D tentatively TRBD1 (6 bases). The germline V gene encodes CDR1 SGHDN and CDR2 FVKESK. This CDR3 contains 18 residues. Trimming cost V 1 base and J 3 bases, with 18 bases left between them. The CDR3 spells CASSQGLRQDSYTGELFF. For the CDR3, the DNA is TGTGCCAGCAGCCAAGGGTTGAGGCAGGACAGCTACACCGGGGAGCTGTTTTTT. Variable domain in full (rest from reference TRBV14 and TRBJ2-2): EAGVTQFPSHSVIEKGQTVTLRCDPISGHDNLYWYRRVMGKEIKFLLHFVKESKQDESGMPNNRFLAERTGGTYSTLKVQPAELEDSGVYFCASSQGLRQDSYTGELFFGEGSRLTVL.

This clonotype was counted ten times or more. This chain links TRBV5-1 with TRBJ1-2, with 9 nucleotides matching TRBD1. This CDR3 contains 14 residues. J gave up 2 bases and V 4 bases, and 3 bases lay outside the gene matches. Germline loops: CDR1 SGHRS, CDR2 YFSETQ. The CDR3 DNA follows: TGCGCCAGCAGCACCGGGACAGGGAACTATGGCTACACCTTC. The encoded protein is CASSTGTGNYGYTF. Looking up the rest from reference TRBV5-1 and TRBJ1-2 gives the full variable domain: KAGVTQTPRYLIKTRGQQVTLSCSPISGHRSVSWYQQTPGQGLQFLFEYFSETQRNKGNFPGRFSGRQFSNSRSEMNVSTLELGDSALYLCASSTGTGNYGYTFGSGTRLTVV.

This clonotype was recorded at least ten times. This chain joins TRBV30 and TRBJ1-3, with D possibly being TRBD1 (5 bases). This CDR3 has 15 residues. The germline gives CDR1 GTSNPN, CDR2 SVGIG (reference sequence). Deletions cut 0 bases from V and 0 bases from J, with 9 bases between. The CDR3 DNA reads as TGTGCCTGGAGTGTACGCAGGGCCTCTGGAAACACCATATATTTT. It codes for CAWSVRRASGNTIYF.

In this sample, this clonotype turned up many times. CDR3 loop: CASSRADPDSPLHF. The CDR3 DNA reads as TGTGCCAGCAGCCGCGCGGACCCAGATTCACCCCTCCACTTT. V usage is TRBV4-2 and J usage is TRBJ1-6, with no clear D. V was shortened by 4 bases and J by 8 bases, with 12 bases between the two germline ends. The germline V gene encodes CDR1 LGHNA and CDR2 YNFKEQ. The CDR3 has 14 residues.

This clonotype was detected ten times or more. The chain carries TRBV2 and TRBJ2-7; D may be TRBD1 (5 bases). Trimming removed 6 bases from V and 1 base from J, with 13 bases in between. CDR1 and CDR2 from the germline V gene are SNHLY and FYNNEI. The CDR3 covers 14 residues. In DNA, the CDR3 is TGTGCCAGCAGGCAGGGTTATGGGTCCTACGAGCAGTACTTC. Protein sequence: CASRQGYGSYEQYF.

Notes on this clonotype: One end of the junction is discordant with germline, which a read error may explain. V gene TRBV5-5 combines with J gene TRBJ1-2; D unclear. CDR3 size: 14 residues. The germline CDR1 and CDR2 sequences are SGHKS and YYEKEE (reference sequence). The CDR3 region is CAISGGRRIYGYTF. The CDR3 nucleotides are TGTGCCATCAGCGGTGGGCGGAGAATCTATGGCTACACCTTC.

This clonotype was picked up many times. The CDR3 nucleotides read TGCGCCAGCAGCCCCCAGACAGGGACTAATGAAAAACTGTTTTTT. It is translated as CASSPQTGTNEKLFF. The chain has TRBV5-1 and TRBJ1-4; 7 bases map to TRBD1. Germline lookup yields CDR1 SGHRS and CDR2 YFSETQ. The CDR3 has 15 residues. The V segment lost 4 bases and the J segment 2 bases; nucleotides outside the gene matches: 5.

This clonotype has just one count. V gene TRBV27 combines with J gene TRBJ1-1; 7 bases are shared with TRBD1. Looked up from germline, CDR1 is MNHEY and CDR2 is SMNVEV (reference sequence). The CDR3 has 15 amino acids. V trimming: 6 bases; J trimming: 5 bases; junction bases outside the gene matches: 12. The DNA of the CDR3 is TGTGCCAGCAGGCGTTATAGACAGGGAGTAACTGAAGCTTTCTTT. It specifies CASRRYRQGVTEAFF.

At least ten counts were recorded for this clonotype. The chain is built from TRBV28 and TRBJ1-1; 7 nucleotides align to TRBD1. Per germline, CDR1 MDHEN and CDR2 SYDVKM. V dropped 5 bases and J dropped 2; count of bases not matched to a gene: 11. The CDR3 length is 16 residues. The CDR3 is CASSPGDSLGNTEAFF. The CDR3 DNA follows: TGTGCCAGCAGTCCAGGGGACAGCCTGGGAAACACTGAAGCTTTCTTT.

In its sample, this clonotype was seen many times. The rearrangement links TRBV7-6 to TRBJ2-7; 10 positions agree with TRBD2. The CDR3 sequence is 16 residues long. The ends lost 0 bases at V and 6 bases at J; junction bases unmatched: 8. Per germline, CDR1 SGHVS and CDR2 FNYEAQ. The CDR3 nucleotides are TGTGCCAGCAGCTTAGCCGGGACTAGCGATTGGGGCGAGCAGTACTTC. It encodes CASSLAGTSDWGEQYF.